Below, 32 T cell receptor beta chains from the same sample are listed, as sequenced in a study of blood T cell repertoires in COVID-19. The method was immunoSEQ multiplex PCR; TCRdb's version includes in-frame clones alone and lacks a portion of them. The sample holds around 87,000 clones, roughly nine tenths seen once. Material for sequencing was peripheral blood. The receptors shown here come from a man in his fifties with acute or convalescent COVID-19.

The rearrangement joins TRBV19 to TRBJ1-4; 8 nucleotides match TRBD1. This CDR3 is built from 13 residues. V lost 8 bases to trimming and J lost 6 bases; unmatched junction nucleotides: 5. The germline CDR1 and CDR2 sequences are LNHDA and SQIVND (reference sequence). CDR3 coding DNA: TGTGCCAGTGGCCCGACAGGGGATGAAAAACTGTTTTTT. It codes for CASGPTGDEKLFF.

The rearrangement joins TRBV29-1 to TRBJ1-1; maybe TRBD1 (6 bases). The V gene lost 6 bases and the J gene lost 8 bases, with 13 bases spanning the gap. CDR1 is SQVTM, CDR2 ANQGSEA, per germline. The CDR3 length is 11 residues. CDR3 protein: CSVATGREAFF. The CDR3 region has the DNA TGCAGCGTCGCGACAGGAAGGGAAGCTTTCTTT.

The genes are TRBV5-4 and TRBJ1-2; 7 bases match TRBD1. Germline loops: CDR1 SGHNT, CDR2 YYREEE (reference sequence). Trimming removed 4 bases from V and 3 bases from J; junction bases left unmatched: 6. CDR3 length: 14 residues. CDR3 sequence (DNA): TGTGCCAGCAGCGGGGAAGGGACAGACTATGGCTACACCTTC. It encodes CASSGEGTDYGYTF.

The rearrangement uses TRBV3-1 (or the pseudogene TRBV3-2) and TRBJ2-2, with TRBD1 identical over 8 bases. J gave up 7 bases and V 5 bases, and 9 bases lay outside the gene matches. Germline CDR1 is LGHDT and CDR2 is YNNKEL (reference sequence). This CDR3 is built from 15 residues. The CDR3 sequence is CASSYRQGSSGELFF. The CDR3 nucleotides read TGTGCCAGCAGCTACCGACAGGGGTCGAGCGGGGAGCTGTTTTTT.

CDR3 sequence (DNA): TGTGCCAGCAGCCAAGTAGCGGGGGGACCGAACACCGGGGAGCTGTTTTTT. The encoded protein is CASSQVAGGPNTGELFF. V gene TRBV4-2 combines with J gene TRBJ2-2; 10 bases line up with TRBD2. CDR1 LGHNA and CDR2 YNFKEQ come from the germline V gene. There are 17 residues in the CDR3. The V segment lost 1 base and the J segment 0 bases; nucleotides outside the gene matches: 2.

The genes are TRBV11-1 and TRBJ1-1; D gene uncertain. The CDR3 sequence is 15 residues long. The germline V gene encodes CDR1 SGHAT and CDR2 FQDESV (reference sequence). The V end was cut by 5 bases, the J end by 1 base, with 14 bases between. In nucleotides, the CDR3 is TGTGCCAGCAGCCATTGGGCAAGCGGGAACACTGAAGCTTTCTTT. Amino acid sequence: CASSHWASGNTEAFF.

This chain uses TRBV12-3 or TRBV12-4 with TRBJ2-7, with a tentative D call TRBD1 (5 bases). The V end was cut by 6 bases, the J end by 5 bases, with 14 bases between. The CDR3 covers 13 residues. The CDR3 is CASSPTVFNEQYF. The CDR3 nucleotides are TGTGCCAGCAGCCCGACAGTGTTCAACGAGCAGTACTTC.

This rearrangement joins TRBV19 to TRBJ1-3; 10 bases align to TRBD1. The CDR3 is 17 amino acids. V lost 4 bases, J lost 2 bases, and 8 bases stayed unmatched. Germline V gives CDR1 LNHDA, CDR2 SQIVND (reference sequence). This CDR3 is CASSKPTGGAPGNTIYF. For the CDR3, the DNA is TGTGCCAGTAGTAAACCGACAGGGGGCGCCCCTGGAAACACCATATATTTT.

The V call is TRBV30, the J call TRBJ1-4, with D hard to call. Trimming left V 0 bases short and J 0 bases short, with 5 bases between. Per germline, CDR1 GTSNPN and CDR2 SVGIG (reference sequence). This CDR3 has 14 amino acids. The CDR3 nucleotides read TGTGCCTGGAGTGTGGAGGCAACTAATGAAAAACTGTTTTTT. This translates into CAWSVEATNEKLFF.

The chain carries TRBV30 and TRBJ1-5, with TRBD1 as a possible D gene (5 bases). CDR1 GTSNPN and CDR2 SVGIG come from the germline V gene (reference sequence). V was pared by 0 bases and J by 6 bases, with 12 bases between. This CDR3 is 14 amino acids long. The CDR3 protein is CAWSVGSGRQPQHF. DNA for the CDR3: TGTGCCTGGAGTGTAGGATCAGGGCGTCAGCCCCAGCATTTT.

The chain has TRBV4-2 and TRBJ2-3; D is possibly TRBD2 (5 bases). CDR1 is LGHNA and CDR2 is YNFKEQ in the germline V gene. Trimming left V 1 base short and J 2 bases short, with 10 bases between. This CDR3 has 15 residues. In DNA form, the CDR3 reads TGTGCCAGCAGCCAAGTCCGGGGATCCACAGATACGCAGTATTTT. Translation: CASSQVRGSTDTQYF.

V gene TRBV12-5 combines with J gene TRBJ2-3, with 7 nucleotides matching TRBD1. J was trimmed by 4 bases and V by 5 bases; bases with no gene match: 9. CDR1 and CDR2 (germline): LGHNT, FRNRAP. The CDR3 sequence is 15 residues long. CDR3 sequence reads: CASGITPGGSDTQYF. Written as DNA, the CDR3 is TGTGCTAGTGGTATCACCCCAGGGGGTTCAGATACGCAGTATTTT.

The rearrangement uses TRBV29-1 and TRBJ2-5; tentatively, D is TRBD2 (6 bases). Germline V gives CDR1 SQVTM, CDR2 ANQGSEA. This CDR3 is 15 amino acids long. Trimming shortened V by 4 bases and J by 2 bases, and 17 bases separated the two germline ends. The CDR3 DNA sequence: TGCAGCGTTGGAGTCGGTGGGGGGAATCAAGAGACCCAGTACTTC. This sequence encodes CSVGVGGGNQETQYF.

J is TRBJ2-7 and V is TRBV11-2, with D tentatively TRBD1 (8 bases). There are 15 residues in the CDR3. The germline gives CDR1 SGHAT, CDR2 FQNNGV. V was cut by 5 bases and J by 3 bases, with 17 bases left in between. DNA of the CDR3: TGTGCCAGCAGCCGGGCGGGGGACAGGTTCTACGAGCAGTACTTC. Residues: CASSRAGDRFYEQYF.

This chain joins TRBV3-1 (or the pseudogene TRBV3-2) and TRBJ1-1; the D gene is possibly TRBD1 (6 bases). The CDR3 contains 15 residues. V was cut by 1 base and J by 5 bases, with 14 bases left in between. The germline CDR1 and CDR2 sequences are LGHDT and YNNKEL (reference sequence). The CDR3 spells CASSQGTGLRTEAFF. CDR3 in DNA: TGTGCCAGCAGCCAAGGTACAGGGCTAAGAACTGAAGCTTTCTTT.

This clone has only one observation. V gene TRBV5-6 combines with J gene TRBJ2-1; D is unresolved. The CDR3 spans 13 residues. Trimming pared 0 bases from V and 10 bases from J, leaving 11 bases between. Germline V lookup: CDR1 SGHDT, CDR2 YYEEEE. CDR3 nucleotides: TGTGCCAGCAGCTTGGAAAACTTCCCAGAGCAGTTCTTC. Residues: CASSLENFPEQFF.

This clone was picked up a small number of times. The chain is built from TRBV9 and TRBJ1-2; 7 bases align to TRBD1. Germline V CDR1 and CDR2: SGDLS, YYNGEE. The junction had 11 bases not matched to a gene; V was cut back by 4 bases and J by 5 bases. The CDR3 covers 15 residues. The CDR3 DNA reads as TGTGCCAGCAGCCCCATCGGGACAGCGACATATGGCTACACCTTC. Its translation: CASSPIGTATYGYTF.

The CDR3 DNA sequence: TGTGCCAGCAGTCCGGGGGGGAAGAATCCCAAAAACATTCAGTACTTC. Its translation is CASSPGGKNPKNIQYF. The chain employs TRBV5-6 and TRBJ2-4; TRBD2 matches 8 bases. This CDR3 is 16 amino acids long. CDR1 and CDR2 from the germline V gene are SGHDT and YYEEEE. V lost 5 bases and J lost 2; bases outside the gene matches: 9.

This clone was found a few times. The chain uses TRBV4-1 and TRBJ1-3; 7 bases line up with TRBD1. This CDR3 is 17 amino acids long. Germline V lookup: CDR1 MGHRA, CDR2 YSYEKL. V lost 1 base, J lost 1 base, and 7 bases stayed unmatched. This chain's CDR3 is CASSQGAQGTSGNTIYF. As DNA, the CDR3 is TGCGCCAGCAGCCAAGGGGCACAGGGGACGTCTGGAAACACCATATATTTT.

This rearrangement joins TRBV11-3 to TRBJ2-2; D is undetermined. In germline, CDR1 is SGHNT, CDR2 YENEEA. V was clipped by 6 bases and J by 0 bases, with 11 bases between them. The CDR3 covers 15 residues. CDR3 in DNA: TGTGCCAGCAGTGTCCGCCAGACGAACACCGGGGAGCTGTTTTTT. It codes for CASSVRQTNTGELFF.

V usage is TRBV24-1 and J usage is TRBJ2-3; TRBD2 is a possible D gene (5 bases). This CDR3 has 13 residues. V gave up 4 bases and J gave up 4 bases, with 8 bases separating them. Germline assignment: CDR1 KGHDR and CDR2 SFDVKD. In DNA, the CDR3 is TGTGCCACCAGTGAGGGAGACGCAGATACGCAGTATTTT. Translated, it gives CATSEGDADTQYF.

The chain recombines TRBV6-1 with TRBJ2-7; the D gene is possibly TRBD1 (5 bases). Deletions cut 1 base from V and 5 bases from J, with 12 bases between. Germline lookup yields CDR1 MNHNS and CDR2 SASEGT. CDR3 length: 14 amino acids. CDR3 in amino acids: CASSEGGQHHEQYV. Here the CDR3 DNA reads TGTGCCAGCAGTGAAGGGGGCCAGCACCACGAGCAGTACGTC.

This chain uses TRBV27 with TRBJ2-2, with 7 bases that match TRBD2. Trimming removed 2 bases from V and 6 bases from J; junction bases left unmatched: 6. Germline CDR1 MNHEY, CDR2 SMNVEV (reference sequence). The CDR3 extends over 15 amino acids. The CDR3 nucleotides are TGTGCCAGCAGTTTAGTTGGGAGGGGCCCCGGGGAGCTGTTTTTT. It yields the protein CASSLVGRGPGELFF.

V and J are TRBV6-5 and TRBJ2-2; D not resolved. Trimming shortened V by 8 bases and J by 0 bases, and 7 bases separated the two germline ends. The germline gives CDR1 MNHEY, CDR2 SVGAGI. The CDR3 totals 13 residues. CDR3 sequence (DNA): TGTGCCAGCGTTGCAGCGAACACCGGGGAGCTGTTTTTT. It is translated as CASVAANTGELFF.

This chain connects TRBV6-5 to TRBJ1-6; 7 nucleotides agree with TRBD1. The length of the CDR3 is 14 residues. The V gene's germline CDR1 is MNHEY and CDR2 SVGAGI. The V segment lost 6 bases and the J segment 9 bases; nucleotides outside the gene matches: 8. In DNA form, the CDR3 reads TGTGCCAGCAGAGCACAGGGGTTTGCTTCACCCCTCCACTTT. Residues: CASRAQGFASPLHF.

This clone showed up just once. The chain couples TRBV19 to TRBJ1-5, with D unresolved. V was pared by 4 bases and J by 2 bases, with 15 bases between. Germline V gene data show CDR1 as LNHDA and CDR2 as SQIVND (reference sequence). This CDR3 has 16 residues. Written as DNA, the CDR3 is TGTGCCAGTAGTACCCCCGCGGGCCTCGGCAATCAGCCCCAGCATTTT. Its protein is CASSTPAGLGNQPQHF.

The V call is TRBV6-1, the J call TRBJ2-2, with D hard to call. Germline CDR1 reads MNHNS; CDR2 reads SASEGT. V dropped 2 bases and J dropped 13 bases, with 17 bases sitting between them. The CDR3 extends over 14 amino acids. CDR3 nucleotides: TGTGCCAGCAGTGAACAATTTTTTCCGATGAGGCTGTTTTTT. As protein: CASSEQFFPMRLFF.

The sample holds one count of this clone. The chain uses TRBV29-1 and TRBJ1-2; maybe TRBD1 (6 bases). The CDR3 is made up of 13 amino acids. Per germline, CDR1 SQVTM and CDR2 ANQGSEA. With 7 bases removed from V and 8 bases from J, the gap between germline ends came to 20 bases. The CDR3 region has the DNA TGCAGCGCTGGGGGCAGCGGAAGTCGGGGCTACACCTTC. This sequence encodes CSAGGSGSRGYTF.

The chain links TRBV4-2 to TRBJ2-3; D might be TRBD2 (5 bases). With 1 base removed from V and 5 bases from J, the gap between germline ends came to 13 bases. The CDR3 loop spans 15 amino acids. Germline values: CDR1 LGHNA, CDR2 YNFKEQ. The CDR3 spells CASSQVGSAEDTQYF. The CDR3 coding sequence is TGTGCCAGCAGCCAAGTTGGTAGCGCTGAAGATACGCAGTATTTT.

This clone was observed a handful of times. The chain carries TRBV29-1 and TRBJ2-7, with 11 bases fitting TRBD1. Losses at the gene ends were 6 bases for V and 4 bases for J; bases not matched to a gene: 5. Germline V gene data show CDR1 as SQVTM and CDR2 as ANQGSEA. The CDR3 runs to 13 residues. The CDR3 nucleotides are TGCAGCGTCCTAGGACAGGGGGCTTACGAGCAGTACTTC. It specifies CSVLGQGAYEQYF.

This chain links TRBV5-6 with TRBJ1-2; a possible D gene is TRBD1 (6 bases). This CDR3 comprises 15 residues. With 1 base removed from V and 8 bases from J, the gap between germline ends came to 18 bases. Germline CDR1 is SGHDT and CDR2 is YYEEEE. The CDR3 region has the DNA TGTGCCAGCAGCTTGTTCGGACAGCAGAGGATCGGCTACACCTTC. Translating it yields CASSLFGQQRIGYTF.

This chain joins TRBV6-5 and TRBJ1-6; 8 positions agree with TRBD1. The CDR3 covers 14 residues. The trim removed 6 bases at V and 10 bases at J, leaving 8 bases unmatched. The germline gives CDR1 MNHEY, CDR2 SVGAGI. DNA of the CDR3: TGTGCCAGCAGGCCCCGGACAGGGCACTCACCCCTCCACTTT. It specifies CASRPRTGHSPLHF.